These 17 T cell receptor beta chains were all obtained from the same sample, sequenced in a study of blood T cell repertoires in COVID-19. The data were produced by immunoSEQ multiplex PCR, yet TCRdb's version contains in-frame clones alone and is incomplete. Of about 190,000 clones listed, less than 85% are singletons. Material for sequencing was peripheral blood. Receptors originate from a woman aged 50 to 60 with acute or convalescent COVID-19.

This clone was detected once. J is TRBJ1-1 and V is TRBV4-1, with TRBD1 matching 8 bases. Germline V gene data show CDR1 as MGHRA and CDR2 as YSYEKL. The CDR3 is 14 residues long. The V and J ends lost 4 bases and 5 bases, in that order; junction bases with no gene match: 6. The CDR3 region is CASSRDRSGTEAFF. The CDR3 nucleotides are TGCGCCAGCAGCCGGGACAGGTCTGGGACTGAAGCTTTCTTT.

The chain carries TRBV7-8 and TRBJ2-1, with 12 bases fitting TRBD1. The CDR3 is 15 residues long. Germline-derived CDR1 and CDR2 are SGHVS and FQNEAQ. Losses at the gene ends were 4 bases for V and 7 bases for J; bases not matched to a gene: 5. The CDR3 nucleotides are TGTGCCAGCAGCTACGCGGGACAGGGGGCGAATGAGCAGTTCTTC. It specifies CASSYAGQGANEQFF.

The J gene is TRBJ1-6, the V gene TRBV28; unclear D gene. Between the trimmed V and J ends, which lost 3 bases and 0 bases, there was a span of 12 bases. The CDR3 covers 17 residues. Germline CDR1 is MDHEN and CDR2 is SYDVKM. CDR3 loop: CASSFGSPSSYNSPLHF. The CDR3 region has the DNA TGTGCCAGCAGTTTCGGAAGTCCTAGCTCCTATAATTCACCCCTCCACTTT.

The V call is TRBV10-3, the J call TRBJ2-5; 7 nucleotides agree with TRBD1. V gave up 0 bases and J gave up 4 bases; unmatched junction bases: 2. The CDR3 is 14 residues long. Germline V lookup: CDR1 ENHRY, CDR2 SYGVKD. CDR3 coding DNA: TGTGCCATCAGTGAGTCGAACAGGGGAGAGACCCAGTACTTC. This sequence encodes CAISESNRGETQYF.

Only a few counts were recorded for this clone. The chain recombines TRBV19 with TRBJ1-4; 10 nucleotides line up with TRBD1. The germline gives CDR1 LNHDA, CDR2 SQIVND (reference sequence). The junction had 3 bases not matched to a gene; V was cut back by 6 bases and J by 2 bases. The CDR3 runs 15 residues. The DNA for the CDR3 is TGTGCCAGTAGAGACAGGGGGCGGACTAATGAAAAACTGTTTTTT. Its translation is CASRDRGRTNEKLFF.

V usage is TRBV7-2 and J usage is TRBJ1-1, with D unresolved. The V end lost 5 bases, the J end lost 1 base, and 20 bases lay between the germline ends. CDR3 length: 17 amino acids. Germline values: CDR1 SGHTA, CDR2 FQGNSA. The CDR3 loop is CASSPKNLPDGNTEAFF. In nucleotides, the CDR3 is TGTGCCAGCAGCCCTAAAAACCTACCCGATGGGAACACTGAAGCTTTCTTT.

The V call is TRBV25-1, the J call TRBJ2-1; TRBD2 might be the D (6 bases). The CDR3 covers 16 residues. V was shortened by 1 base and J by 2 bases, with 12 bases between the two germline ends. Per the germline V gene, CDR1 is MGHDK and CDR2 is SYGVNS. CDR3 region: CASSELGGRAYNEQFF. CDR3 coding DNA: TGTGCCAGCAGTGAATTGGGGGGTAGGGCCTACAATGAGCAGTTCTTC.

The J gene is TRBJ1-5, the V gene TRBV18; the match to TRBD1 covers 7 bases. With V trimmed by 3 bases and J by 5 bases, 7 bases remained unmatched. Germline V gives CDR1 KGHSH, CDR2 LQKENI. The CDR3 spans 15 residues. The chain's CDR3 is CASSPPGTVDQPQHF. The CDR3, as DNA: TGTGCCAGCTCACCTCCCGGGACAGTGGATCAGCCCCAGCATTTT.

This clone came up once. This rearrangement joins TRBV3-1 (or the pseudogene TRBV3-2) to TRBJ2-6; possible D gene TRBD1, 5 bases. Germline V gene data show CDR1 as LGHDT and CDR2 as YNNKEL (reference sequence). The ends were cut back, 5 bases at V and 3 bases at J, with 14 bases in the middle. CDR3 length: 16 amino acids. CDR3 residues: CASSIGAFFGANVLTF. CDR3 sequence (DNA): TGTGCCAGCAGCATAGGGGCCTTCTTTGGGGCCAACGTCCTGACTTTC.

The genes are TRBV4-1 and TRBJ2-7, with D tentatively TRBD1 (6 bases). CDR3 length equals 15 residues. V dropped 4 bases and J dropped 3 bases, with 16 bases sitting between them. CDR1 and CDR2 (germline): MGHRA, YSYEKL. Written as DNA, the CDR3 is TGCGCCAGCAGCCGGACCGGGACACCCAACTACGAGCAGTACTTC. Residues: CASSRTGTPNYEQYF.

The J gene is TRBJ2-1, the V gene TRBV7-2, with 7 bases lining up with TRBD1. Germline assignment: CDR1 SGHTA and CDR2 FQGNSA. J gave up 7 bases and V 6 bases, and 9 bases lay outside the gene matches. The CDR3 covers 14 residues. CDR3 sequence: CASRLDRAKNEQFF. In DNA form, the CDR3 reads TGTGCCAGCAGACTTGACAGGGCAAAGAATGAGCAGTTCTTC.

The chain combines TRBV20-1 with TRBJ2-7; perhaps TRBD2 as D (6 bases). Deletions cut 5 bases from V and 2 bases from J, with 7 bases between. The CDR3 consists of 11 residues. In germline, CDR1 is DFQATT, CDR2 SNEGSKA (reference sequence). CDR3: CSAPGAYEQYF. The CDR3 DNA sequence: TGCAGTGCTCCGGGGGCCTACGAGCAGTACTTC.

J is TRBJ2-7 and V is TRBV11-2; 8 nucleotides match TRBD1. V was pared by 5 bases and J by 2 bases, with 8 bases of the junction left unmatched. Germline values: CDR1 SGHAT, CDR2 FQNNGV. The CDR3 length is 15 residues. The CDR3 is CASSPLQGGPYEQYF. The CDR3 DNA sequence: TGTGCCAGCAGCCCACTACAGGGGGGTCCCTACGAGCAGTACTTC. Full variable domain (remainder filled in from reference TRBV11-2 and TRBJ2-7): EAGVAQSPRYKIIEKRQSVAFWCNPISGHATLYWYQQILGQGPKLLIQFQNNGVVDDSQLPKDRFSAERLKGVDSTLKIQPAKLEDSAVYLCASSPLQGGPYEQYFGPGTRLTVT.

This clone was observed many times. The rearrangement uses TRBV30 and TRBJ2-7, with D possibly matching TRBD2 (5 bases). V dropped 4 bases and J dropped 3 bases, with 7 bases sitting between them. The CDR3 totals 11 residues. In germline, CDR1 is GTSNPN, CDR2 SVGIG (reference sequence). The DNA of the CDR3 is TGTGCCTGGACGGCGGGCTACGAGCAGTACTTC. Translating it yields CAWTAGYEQYF. The complete variable domain, with remaining parts taken from reference TRBV30 and TRBJ2-7, reads SQTIHQWPATLVQPVGSPLSLECTVEGTSNPNLYWYRQAAGRGLQLLFYSVGIGQISSEVPQNLSASRPQDRQFILSSKKLLLSDSGFYLCAWTAGYEQYFGPGTRLTVT.

The J gene is TRBJ2-7, the V gene TRBV12-3 or TRBV12-4; D may be TRBD1 (5 bases). This CDR3 has 13 amino acids. Trimming removed 3 bases at V and 3 bases at J, with 9 bases between. The CDR3 is CASSFQGSYEQYF. The CDR3 DNA reads TGTGCCAGCAGTTTTCAGGGTAGCTACGAGCAGTACTTC.

The chain is built from TRBV9 and TRBJ2-1; 7 nucleotides agree with TRBD2. The CDR3 extends over 14 amino acids. With V trimmed by 0 bases and J by 7 bases, 4 bases remained unmatched. Looked up from germline, CDR1 is SGDLS and CDR2 is YYNGEE. CDR3 residues: CASSVEVSGNEQFF. CDR3 coding DNA: TGTGCCAGCAGCGTAGAAGTTAGCGGGAATGAGCAGTTCTTC.

The V call is TRBV5-1, the J call TRBJ1-4, with D maybe TRBD1 (5 bases). The V end was cut by 6 bases, the J end by 2 bases, with 14 bases between. This CDR3 spans 15 amino acids. The germline V gene encodes CDR1 SGHRS and CDR2 YFSETQ. For the CDR3, the DNA is TGCGCCAGCACAGGGCTTCCTGGGACTAATGAAAAACTGTTTTTT. It is translated as CASTGLPGTNEKLFF. Together with reference TRBV5-1 and TRBJ1-4, the CDR3 gives the full variable domain: KAGVTQTPRYLIKTRGQQVTLSCSPISGHRSVSWYQQTPGQGLQFLFEYFSETQRNKGNFPGRFSGRQFSNSRSEMNVSTLELGDSALYLCASTGLPGTNEKLFFGSGTQLSVL.